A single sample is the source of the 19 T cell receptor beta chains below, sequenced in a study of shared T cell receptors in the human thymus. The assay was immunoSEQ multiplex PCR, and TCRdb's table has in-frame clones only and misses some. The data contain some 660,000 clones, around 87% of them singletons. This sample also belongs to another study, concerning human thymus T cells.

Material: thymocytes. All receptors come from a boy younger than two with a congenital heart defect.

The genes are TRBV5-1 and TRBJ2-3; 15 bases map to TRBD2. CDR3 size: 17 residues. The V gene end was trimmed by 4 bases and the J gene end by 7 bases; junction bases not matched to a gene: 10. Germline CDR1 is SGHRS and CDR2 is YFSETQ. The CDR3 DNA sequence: TGCGCCAGCAGCCCCCGGACTAGCGGGGGGGCCCCCTATACGCAGTATTTT. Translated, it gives CASSPRTSGGAPYTQYF.

DNA for the CDR3: TGTGCCACCAGCAGAGATACAGGGGCGGCTGAAGCTTTCTTT. It encodes CATSRDTGAAEAFF. This sequence joins TRBV15 and TRBJ1-1, with 7 bases that match TRBD1. V lost 0 bases and J lost 6; bases outside the gene matches: 4. The CDR3 is made up of 14 amino acids. CDR1 LNHNV and CDR2 YYDKDF come from the germline V gene (reference sequence).

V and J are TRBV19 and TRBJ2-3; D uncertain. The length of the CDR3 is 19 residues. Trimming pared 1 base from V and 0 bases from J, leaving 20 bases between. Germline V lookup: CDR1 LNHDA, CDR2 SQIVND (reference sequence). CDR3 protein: CASSIVGYAESDSTDTQYF. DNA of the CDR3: TGTGCCAGTAGTATAGTTGGGTACGCGGAGTCGGATAGCACAGATACGCAGTATTTT.

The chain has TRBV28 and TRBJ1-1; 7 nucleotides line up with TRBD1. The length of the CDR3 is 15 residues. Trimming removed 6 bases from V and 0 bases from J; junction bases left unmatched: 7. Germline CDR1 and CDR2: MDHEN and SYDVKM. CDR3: CASRRGRPMNTEAFF. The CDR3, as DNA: TGTGCCAGCAGGAGGGGGCGTCCCATGAACACTGAAGCTTTCTTT.

For the CDR3, the DNA is TGTGCCAGCAGCTGGACGGGAAACAATGAGCAGTTCTTC. Protein sequence: CASSWTGNNEQFF. The V and J genes are TRBV7-3 and TRBJ2-1; maybe TRBD2 (5 bases). V lost 4 bases and J 5 bases, leaving 9 bases between the germline ends. CDR1 and CDR2 from the germline V gene are SGHTA and FQGTGA. The CDR3 spans 13 residues.

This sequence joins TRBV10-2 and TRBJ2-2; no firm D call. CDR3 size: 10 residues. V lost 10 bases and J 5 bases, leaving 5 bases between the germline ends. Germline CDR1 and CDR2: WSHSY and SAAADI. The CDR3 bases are TGCGCCAACAAAACCGGGGAGCTGTTTTTT. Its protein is CANKTGELFF.

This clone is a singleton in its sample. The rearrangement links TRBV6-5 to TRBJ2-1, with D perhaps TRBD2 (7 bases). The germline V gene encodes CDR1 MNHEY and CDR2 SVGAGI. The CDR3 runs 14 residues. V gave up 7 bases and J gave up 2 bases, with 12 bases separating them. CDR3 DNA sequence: TGTGCCAGCATCTCCGGGGGGCCCTACAATGAGCAGTTCTTC. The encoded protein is CASISGGPYNEQFF.

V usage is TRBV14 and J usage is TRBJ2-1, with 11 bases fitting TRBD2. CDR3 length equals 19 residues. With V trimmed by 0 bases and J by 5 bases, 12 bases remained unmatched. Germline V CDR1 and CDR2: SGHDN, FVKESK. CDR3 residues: CASSQDLDSGGAYDNEQFF. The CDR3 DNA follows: TGTGCCAGCAGCCAAGATCTCGATAGCGGGGGGGCATACGACAATGAGCAGTTCTTC.

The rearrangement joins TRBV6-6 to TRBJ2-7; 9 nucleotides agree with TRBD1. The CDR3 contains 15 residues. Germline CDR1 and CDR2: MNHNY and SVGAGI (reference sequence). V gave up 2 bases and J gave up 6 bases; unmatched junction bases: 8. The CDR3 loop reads CASSYRTGVPSEQYF. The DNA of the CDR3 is TGTGCCAGCAGTTACCGGACAGGGGTCCCCTCCGAGCAGTACTTC.

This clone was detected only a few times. CDR3 sequence reads: CASREEREFQSEQYF. The CDR3 coding sequence is TGTGCCAGCAGGGAGGAAAGGGAGTTTCAGTCCGAGCAGTACTTC. V is TRBV11-2 and J is TRBJ2-7, with a possible D match to TRBD2 (5 bases). This CDR3 region has 15 residues. CDR1 is SGHAT and CDR2 is FQNNGV in the germline V gene. V lost 6 bases to trimming and J lost 6 bases, with 21 bases between them.

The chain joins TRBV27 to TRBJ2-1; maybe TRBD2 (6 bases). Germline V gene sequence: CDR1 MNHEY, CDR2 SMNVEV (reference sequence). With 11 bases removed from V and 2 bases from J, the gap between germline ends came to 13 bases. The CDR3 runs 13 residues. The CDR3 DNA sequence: TGTGCCGTAGGCCGGAGGGCCTACAATGAGCAGTTCTTC. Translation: CAVGRRAYNEQFF.

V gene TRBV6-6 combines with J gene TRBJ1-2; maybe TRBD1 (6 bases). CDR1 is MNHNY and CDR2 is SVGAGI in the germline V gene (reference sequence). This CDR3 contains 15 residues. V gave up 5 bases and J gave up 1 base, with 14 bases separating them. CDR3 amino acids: CASSNYRAVNYGYTF. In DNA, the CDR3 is TGTGCCAGCAGTAATTACAGGGCCGTTAACTATGGCTACACCTTC.

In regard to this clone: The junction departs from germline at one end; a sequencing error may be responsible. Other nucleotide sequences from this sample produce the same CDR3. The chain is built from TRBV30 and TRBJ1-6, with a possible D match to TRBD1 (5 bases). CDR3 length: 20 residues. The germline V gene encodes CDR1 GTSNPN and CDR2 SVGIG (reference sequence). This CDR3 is CAWSVLRIKAGRNYNSPLHF. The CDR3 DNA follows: TGTGCCTGGAGTGTACTAAGGATAAAGGCGGGGCGGAACTATAATTCCCCCCTCCACTTT.

The CDR3 bases are TGTGCCAGCAGTCCCCGGGACAGCTCCTACGAGCAGTACTTC. It translates to CASSPRDSSYEQYF. This chain connects TRBV27 to TRBJ2-7, with TRBD1 matching over 7 bases. This CDR3 has 14 residues. The germline V gene has CDR1 MNHEY and CDR2 SMNVEV (reference sequence). Trimming at V came to 5 bases and at J to 0 bases, leaving 4 bases not matched to a gene.

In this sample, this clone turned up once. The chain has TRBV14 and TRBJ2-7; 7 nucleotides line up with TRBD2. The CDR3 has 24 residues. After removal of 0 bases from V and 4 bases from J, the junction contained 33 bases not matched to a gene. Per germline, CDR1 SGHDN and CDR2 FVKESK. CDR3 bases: TGTGCCAGCAGCCAAGAAGGGAGGGCTTGGCTTCCCAAAAACCCTAGACTTAATCATTACGAGCAGTACTTC. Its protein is CASSQEGRAWLPKNPRLNHYEQYF. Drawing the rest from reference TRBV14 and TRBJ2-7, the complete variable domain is EAGVTQFPSHSVIEKGQTVTLRCDPISGHDNLYWYRRVMGKEIKFLLHFVKESKQDESGMPNNRFLAERTGGTYSTLKVQPAELEDSGVYFCASSQEGRAWLPKNPRLNHYEQYFGPGTRLTVT.

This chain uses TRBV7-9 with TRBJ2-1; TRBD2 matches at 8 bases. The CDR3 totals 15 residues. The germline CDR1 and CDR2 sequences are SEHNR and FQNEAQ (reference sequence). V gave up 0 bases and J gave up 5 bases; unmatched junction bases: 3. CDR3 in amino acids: CASSLAAGGDNEQFF. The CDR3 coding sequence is TGTGCCAGCAGCTTAGCTGCGGGGGGCGACAATGAGCAGTTCTTC.

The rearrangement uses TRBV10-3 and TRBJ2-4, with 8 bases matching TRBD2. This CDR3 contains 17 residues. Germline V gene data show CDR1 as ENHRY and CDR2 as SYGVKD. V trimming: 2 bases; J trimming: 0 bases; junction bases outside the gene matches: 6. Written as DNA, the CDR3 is TGTGCCATCAGTGAGCGGGGGGGAGAACTAGCCAAAAACATTCAGTACTTC. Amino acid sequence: CAISERGGELAKNIQYF.

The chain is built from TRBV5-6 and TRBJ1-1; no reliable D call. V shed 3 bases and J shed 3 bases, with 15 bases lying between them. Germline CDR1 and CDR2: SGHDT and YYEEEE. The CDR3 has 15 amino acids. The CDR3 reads CASSSLLREDTEAFF. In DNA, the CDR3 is TGTGCCAGCAGCTCCCTTTTGAGGGAGGACACTGAAGCTTTCTTT.

CDR3 amino acids: CASSEYWDAGGEKLFF. The CDR3 DNA follows: TGTGCCAGCAGTGAATACTGGGACGCAGGGGGTGAAAAACTGTTTTTT. The genes are TRBV2 and TRBJ1-4; 7 bases are a match to TRBD1. CDR3 length: 16 residues. Germline assignment: CDR1 SNHLY and CDR2 FYNNEI. Germline trimming cut 2 bases from V and 7 bases from J; bases unmatched to any gene: 10. Combining the CDR3 with reference TRBV2 and TRBJ1-4 gives the whole variable domain EPEVTQTPSHQVTQMGQEVILRCVPISNHLYFYWYRQILGQKVEFLVSFYNNEISEKSEIFDDQFSVERPDGSNFTLKIRSTKLEDSAMYFCASSEYWDAGGEKLFFGSGTQLSVL.